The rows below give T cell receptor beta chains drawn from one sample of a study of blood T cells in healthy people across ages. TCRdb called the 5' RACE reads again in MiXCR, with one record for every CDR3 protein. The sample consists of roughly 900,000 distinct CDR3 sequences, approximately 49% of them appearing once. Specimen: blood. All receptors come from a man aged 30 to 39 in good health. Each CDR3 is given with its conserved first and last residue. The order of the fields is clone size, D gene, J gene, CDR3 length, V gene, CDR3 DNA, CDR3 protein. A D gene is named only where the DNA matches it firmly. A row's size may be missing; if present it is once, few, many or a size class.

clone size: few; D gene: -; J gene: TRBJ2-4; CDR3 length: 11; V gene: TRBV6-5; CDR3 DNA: TGTGCCAGCTCAGTAGAAAACATTCAGTACTTC; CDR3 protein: CASSVENIQYF
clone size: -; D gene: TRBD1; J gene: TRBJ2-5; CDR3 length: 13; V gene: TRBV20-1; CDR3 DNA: TGCAGTGCTAGACGGACAGGGCGAGAGACCCAGTACTTC; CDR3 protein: CSARRTGRETQYF
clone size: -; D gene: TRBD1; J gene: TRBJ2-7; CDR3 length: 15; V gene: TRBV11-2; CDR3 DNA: TGTGCCAGCACCAAAGGGACAGGGACCACCTACGAGCAGTACTTC; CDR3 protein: CASTKGTGTTYEQYF
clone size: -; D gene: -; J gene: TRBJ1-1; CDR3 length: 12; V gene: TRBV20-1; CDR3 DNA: TGCAGTGCTTCAAGGCCGAACACTGAAGCTTTCTTT; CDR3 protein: CSASRPNTEAFF
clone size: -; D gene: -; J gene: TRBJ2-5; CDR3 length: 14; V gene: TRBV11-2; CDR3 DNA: TGTGCCAGCAGCTCCCGACTAGTGCAAGAGACCCAGTACTTC; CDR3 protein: CASSSRLVQETQYF
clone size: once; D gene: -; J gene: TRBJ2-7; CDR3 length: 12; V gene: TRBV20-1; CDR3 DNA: TGCAGTGCTAGAGCTATTGGTGGCGAGCAGTACTTC; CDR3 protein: CSARAIGGEQYF
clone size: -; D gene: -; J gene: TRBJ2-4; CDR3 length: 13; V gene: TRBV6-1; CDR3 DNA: TGTGCCAGCAGTGTTGTGGCCAAAAACATTCAGTACTTC; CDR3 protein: CASSVVAKNIQYF
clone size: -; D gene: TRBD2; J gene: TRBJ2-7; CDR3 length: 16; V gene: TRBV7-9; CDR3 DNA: TGTGCCAGCAGCTCCGGCAGCGGGGGCCTGTCCTACGAGCAGTACTTC; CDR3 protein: CASSSGSGGLSYEQYF
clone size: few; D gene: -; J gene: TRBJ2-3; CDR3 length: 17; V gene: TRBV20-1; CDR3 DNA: TGCAGTGCTACCCGGCCCAGGCTTAAGCGGAGCACAGATACGCAGTATTTT; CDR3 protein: CSATRPRLKRSTDTQYF
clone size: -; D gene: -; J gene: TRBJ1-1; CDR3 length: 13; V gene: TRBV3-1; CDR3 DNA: TGTGCCAGCAGCCCCATGTTAGGCACTGAAGCTTTCTTT; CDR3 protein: CASSPMLGTEAFF
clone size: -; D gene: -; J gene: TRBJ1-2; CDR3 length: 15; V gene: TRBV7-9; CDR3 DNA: TGTGCCAGCACCCCAAGTACAGCCCTTTACTATGGCCACACCTTC; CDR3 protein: CASTPSTALYYGHTF
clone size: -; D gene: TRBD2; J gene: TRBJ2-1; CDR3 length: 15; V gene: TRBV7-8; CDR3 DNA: TGTGCCAGCAGCCATCTTAGCGGGTCGGGGAATGAGCAGTTCTTC; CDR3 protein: CASSHLSGSGNEQFF
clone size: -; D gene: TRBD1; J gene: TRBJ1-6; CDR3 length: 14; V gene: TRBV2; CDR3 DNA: TGTGCCAGCAGTATGACAGGGTTTAATTCACCCCTCCACTTT; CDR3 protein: CASSMTGFNSPLHF
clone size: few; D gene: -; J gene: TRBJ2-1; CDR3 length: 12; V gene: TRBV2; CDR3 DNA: TGTGCCAGCTACTCCGGGGGCGATGAGCAGTTCTTC; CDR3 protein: CASYSGGDEQFF
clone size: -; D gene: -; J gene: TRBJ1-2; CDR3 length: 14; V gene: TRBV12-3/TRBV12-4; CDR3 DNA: TGTGCCAGCAGTTTGATAGAACGGGGCTATGGCTACACCTTC; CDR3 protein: CASSLIERGYGYTF
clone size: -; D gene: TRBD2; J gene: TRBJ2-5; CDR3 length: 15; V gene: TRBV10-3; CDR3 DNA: TGTGCCATCAGCGTCGGGACTAGAGACCTAGGGGAGCAGTACTTC; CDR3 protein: CAISVGTRDLGEQYF
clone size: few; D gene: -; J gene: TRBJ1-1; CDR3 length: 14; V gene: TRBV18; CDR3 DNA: TGTGCCAGCTCCACCCCGCCAAATATCCTGGGAGCTTTCTTT; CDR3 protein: CASSTPPNILGAFF
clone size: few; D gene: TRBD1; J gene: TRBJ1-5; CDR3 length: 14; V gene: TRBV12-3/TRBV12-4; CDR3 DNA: TGTGCCAGCAGTGCCCGGGACAGAAATCAGCCCCAGCATTTT; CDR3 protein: CASSARDRNQPQHF
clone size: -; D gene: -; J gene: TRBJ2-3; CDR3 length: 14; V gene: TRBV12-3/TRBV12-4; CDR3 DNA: TGTGCCAGCAGTCCCCGTGTGGTTACAGTTACGCAGTATTTT; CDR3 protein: CASSPRVVTVTQYF
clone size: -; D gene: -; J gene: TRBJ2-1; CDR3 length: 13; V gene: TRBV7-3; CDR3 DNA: TGTGCCAGCAGTACAGGACCAATCAATGAGCAGTTCTTC; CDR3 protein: CASSTGPINEQFF
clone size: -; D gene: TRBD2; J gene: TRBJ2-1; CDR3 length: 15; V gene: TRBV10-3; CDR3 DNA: TGTGCCATCACAACCACTAGCGGGGGGAACAATGAGCAGTTCTTC; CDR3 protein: CAITTTSGGNNEQFF
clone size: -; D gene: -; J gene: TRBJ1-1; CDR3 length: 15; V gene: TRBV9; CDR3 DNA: TGTGCCAGCAGCGTAGGCCTGGACAGGAACACTGAAGCTTTCTTT; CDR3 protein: CASSVGLDRNTEAFF
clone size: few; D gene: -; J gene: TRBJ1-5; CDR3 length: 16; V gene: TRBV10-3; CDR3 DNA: TGTGCCATCAGTGAGTCCGGCGCCAATAGCAATCAGCCCCAGCATTTT; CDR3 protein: CAISESGANSNQPQHF
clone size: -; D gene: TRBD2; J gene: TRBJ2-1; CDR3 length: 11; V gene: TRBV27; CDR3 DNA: TGTGCCAGCAGTCTGCGGGAGGAGCAGTTCTTC; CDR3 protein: CASSLREEQFF
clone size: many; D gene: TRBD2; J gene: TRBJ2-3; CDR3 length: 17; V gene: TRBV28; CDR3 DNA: TGTGCCAGCAGTTTCGCCACTAGCGGGGGGGGAGCAGATACGCAGTATTTT; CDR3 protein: CASSFATSGGGADTQYF
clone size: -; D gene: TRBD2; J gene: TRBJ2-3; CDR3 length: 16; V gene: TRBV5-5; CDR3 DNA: TGTGCCAGCAGCACGGGGACTAGCGGAGGCACAGATACGCAGTATTTT; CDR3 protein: CASSTGTSGGTDTQYF
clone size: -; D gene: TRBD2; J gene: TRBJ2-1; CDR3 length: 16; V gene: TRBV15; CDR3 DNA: TGTGCCACCAGCAGAGATATGGGCCCGGGGAGGGATGAGCAGTTCTTC; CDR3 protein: CATSRDMGPGRDEQFF
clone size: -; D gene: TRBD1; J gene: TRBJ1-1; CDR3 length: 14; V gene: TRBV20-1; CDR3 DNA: TGCAGTGCCAGGACAGGGGGCCCGAACACTGAAGCTTTCTTT; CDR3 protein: CSARTGGPNTEAFF
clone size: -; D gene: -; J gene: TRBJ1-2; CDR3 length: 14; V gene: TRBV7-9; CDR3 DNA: TGTGCCAGCAGCTTAGAAACAGTTAACTATGGCTACACCTTC; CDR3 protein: CASSLETVNYGYTF
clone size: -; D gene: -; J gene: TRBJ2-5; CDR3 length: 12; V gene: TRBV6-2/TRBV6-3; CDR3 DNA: TGTGCCAGCAGTTATAGACCGGAGACCCAGTACTTC; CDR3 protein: CASSYRPETQYF
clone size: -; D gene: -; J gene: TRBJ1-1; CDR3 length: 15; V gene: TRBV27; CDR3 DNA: TGTGCCAGCAGTTTATCAAAGGGTCAAAGGACTGAAGCTTTCTTT; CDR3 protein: CASSLSKGQRTEAFF
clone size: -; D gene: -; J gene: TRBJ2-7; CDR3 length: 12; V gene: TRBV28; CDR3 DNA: TGTGCCCTCGGCAGGAGCTCCTACGAGCAGTACTTC; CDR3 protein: CALGRSSYEQYF